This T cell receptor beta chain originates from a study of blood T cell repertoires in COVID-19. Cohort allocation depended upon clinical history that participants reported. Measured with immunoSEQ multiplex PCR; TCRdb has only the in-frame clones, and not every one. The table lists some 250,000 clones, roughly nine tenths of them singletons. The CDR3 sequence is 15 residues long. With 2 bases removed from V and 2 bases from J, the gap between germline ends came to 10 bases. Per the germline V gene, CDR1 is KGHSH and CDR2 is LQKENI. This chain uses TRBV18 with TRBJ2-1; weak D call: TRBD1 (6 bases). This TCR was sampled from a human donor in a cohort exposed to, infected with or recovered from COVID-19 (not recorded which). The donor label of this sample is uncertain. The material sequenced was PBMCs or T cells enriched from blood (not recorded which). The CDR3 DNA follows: TGTGCCAGCTCACCAAACAGGGCAGCCTACAATGAGCAGTTCTTC. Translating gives CASSPNRAAYNEQFF.